The 8 T cell receptor beta chains below come from one sample, sequenced in a study of Graves' ophthalmopathy and Graves' hyperthyroidism. RNA transcripts provided the template for amplifying TCR beta CDR3 regions. First-round RT-PCR used HTBI primers; second-round multiplex PCR followed. TCRdb itself ran the multiplex PCR reads through MiXCR, one entry per CDR3 protein. The sample shows around 1,200,000 distinct CDR3 sequences, 35% to 40% of them seen only once. The sample was peripheral blood or thyroid tissue (not recorded which). The receptors were gathered from an adult man with Graves' hyperthyroidism.

This clonotype was counted many times. The V gene is TRBV19, the J gene TRBJ1-5, with 11 positions matching TRBD1. The trim removed 9 bases at V and 5 bases at J, leaving 9 bases unmatched. CDR1 LNHDA and CDR2 SQIVND come from the germline V gene (reference sequence). CDR3 length equals 15 residues. This chain's CDR3 is CASSIGTGGDQPQHF. CDR3 nucleotides: TGTGCCAGCAGCATCGGGACAGGGGGGGATCAGCCCCAGCATTTT.

This clonotype was seen many times. This rearrangement joins TRBV11-2 to TRBJ1-2; TRBD1 is a possible D gene (5 bases). The germline gives CDR1 SGHAT, CDR2 FQNNGV. Trimming pared 5 bases from V and 7 bases from J, leaving 14 bases between. This CDR3 has 13 residues. CDR3: CASSPGRGGGYTF. The CDR3 DNA follows: TGTGCCAGCAGCCCAGGGAGGGGTGGTGGCTACACCTTC.

This clonotype has a count of ten or more. The chain carries TRBV20-1 and TRBJ2-5; 7 positions agree with TRBD1. Germline CDR1 is DFQATT and CDR2 is SNEGSKA (reference sequence). The CDR3 contains 13 residues. J gave up 2 bases and V 5 bases, and 5 bases lay outside the gene matches. The CDR3 loop is CSAERQGQETQYF. Here the CDR3 DNA reads TGCAGTGCTGAGCGACAGGGACAAGAGACCCAGTACTTC.

This clonotype was counted ten times or more. V gene TRBV2 combines with J gene TRBJ1-2; no clear D gene. This CDR3 region has 14 residues. The V gene's germline CDR1 is SNHLY and CDR2 FYNNEI. V was shortened by 6 bases and J by 0 bases, with 11 bases between the two germline ends. CDR3 residues: CASSPPLANYGYTF. CDR3 DNA: TGTGCCAGCAGCCCCCCCCTTGCTAACTATGGCTACACCTTC.

This clonotype showed up many times. This chain joins TRBV14 and TRBJ2-7; D unclear. The CDR3 is 12 residues long. Germline CDR1 and CDR2: SGHDN and FVKESK. Trimming pared 4 bases from V and 5 bases from J, leaving 9 bases between. CDR3 nucleotide sequence: TGTGCCAGCAGCCCCCTCGGGCACGAGCAGTACTTC. Its translation is CASSPLGHEQYF.

The rearrangement links TRBV30 to TRBJ2-2; no clear D gene. The germline CDR1 and CDR2 sequences are GTSNPN and SVGIG (reference sequence). The CDR3 length is 13 residues. Trimming pared 5 bases from V and 1 base from J, leaving 8 bases between. The CDR3 spells CAWRRRNTGELFF. The CDR3 DNA reads as TGTGCCTGGCGCAGGCGGAACACCGGGGAGCTGTTTTTT.

This chain's CDR3 is CASRGDSFFGELFF. Here the CDR3 DNA reads TGTGCCAGCAGAGGGGACAGTTTTTTCGGGGAGCTGTTTTTT. The V and J genes are TRBV25-1 and TRBJ2-2; 7 bases map to TRBD1. Trimming removed 6 bases from V and 7 bases from J; junction bases left unmatched: 8. The CDR3 loop spans 14 amino acids. Germline CDR1 reads MGHDK; CDR2 reads SYGVNS. Full variable domain (outside the CDR3, taken from reference TRBV25-1 and TRBJ2-2): EADIYQTPRYLVIGTGKKITLECSQTMGHDKMYWYQQDPGMELHLIHYSYGVNSTEKGDLSSESTVSRIRTEHFPLTLESARPSHTSQYLCASRGDSFFGELFFGEGSRLTVL.

The CDR3 loop is CASSTGSGPGELFF. The CDR3 DNA is TGTGCCAGCAGTACGGGGTCGGGCCCCGGGGAGCTGTTTTTT. The chain employs TRBV7-9 and TRBJ2-2, with TRBD2 as a possible D gene (5 bases). Between the trimmed V and J ends, which lost 6 bases and 6 bases, there was a span of 14 bases. CDR1 and CDR2 from the germline V gene are SEHNR and FQNEAQ (reference sequence). The CDR3 has 14 residues.